Presented here are 20 T cell receptor beta chains from one specimen sequenced in a study of shared clonotypes between healthy human individuals. Sequenced by immunoSEQ multiplex PCR; TCRdb stores in-frame clones only, minus some. The data contain more than 400,000 clones, over 70% of them seen just once; the ten biggest clones take up 10% to 15%. Sequences were obtained from PBMCs. The receptors derive from a woman aged 40 to 50 in good health. Some clones in this sample may be carry-over from other donors' samples.

Note on this clone: Only one base separates this from a far larger clonotype, so it likely reflects a read error. The gene calls are TRBV6-1 and TRBJ2-5; TRBD1 aligns across 10 bases. The CDR3 is 15 amino acids. Germline loops: CDR1 MNHNS, CDR2 SASEGT. CDR3 protein: CASSGGQGEQETKYF. The CDR3 DNA sequence: TGTGCCAGCAGTGGAGGACAGGGGGAGCAAGAGACCAAGTACTTC.

DNA for the CDR3: TGCGCCAGCAGCCAAGTTTCAGTTGGGAACACTGAAGCTTTCTTT. This translates into CASSQVSVGNTEAFF. J is TRBJ1-1 and V is TRBV4-1; D unclear. V lost 1 base, J lost 1 base, and 10 bases lay in between. The CDR3 runs 15 residues. The germline gives CDR1 MGHRA, CDR2 YSYEKL.

The rearrangement uses TRBV4-2 and TRBJ2-7; D is undetermined. The V end lost 4 bases, the J end lost 0 bases, and 4 bases lay between the germline ends. The CDR3 consists of 12 residues. Germline V gene data show CDR1 as LGHNA and CDR2 as YNFKEQ. This CDR3 reads CASSPGSYEQYF. DNA of the CDR3: TGTGCCAGCAGCCCCGGCTCCTACGAGCAGTACTTC.

This rearrangement joins TRBV11-3 to TRBJ2-5; tentative D call: TRBD1 (5 bases). V gave up 2 bases and J gave up 3 bases, with 13 bases separating them. Germline values: CDR1 SGHNT, CDR2 YENEEA. The CDR3 length is 15 residues. The CDR3 DNA reads TGTGCCAGCAGCTTACAGGGCCTAGAGGAAGAGACCCAGTACTTC. The encoded protein is CASSLQGLEEETQYF.

With regard to this clone: A far larger clone differs by one base, so this is likely a read error. This chain connects TRBV5-6 to TRBJ2-2, with unresolved D. Germline V gives CDR1 SGHDT, CDR2 YYEEEE. The CDR3 extends over 13 amino acids. The germline V and J ends were trimmed by 2 bases and 4 bases, with 6 bases remaining between them. This chain's CDR3 is CASSFVTTGELFF. The CDR3 nucleotides are TGTGCCAGCAGCTTTGTTACCACCGGGGAGCTGTTTTTT.

The chain carries TRBV28 and TRBJ1-5; possible D gene TRBD1, 6 bases. Germline loops: CDR1 MDHEN, CDR2 SYDVKM. There are 14 residues in the CDR3. Deletions cut 2 bases from V and 2 bases from J, with 7 bases between. The CDR3 sequence: CASSLAGGNQPQHF. In DNA, the CDR3 is TGTGCCAGCAGTTTAGCAGGGGGCAATCAGCCCCAGCATTTT.

The V gene is TRBV10-3, the J gene TRBJ1-5, with no clear D. Germline V gene sequence: CDR1 ENHRY, CDR2 SYGVKD. This CDR3 region has 13 residues. V was trimmed by 0 bases and J by 7 bases, leaving 7 bases between them. The DNA of the CDR3 is TGTGCCATCAGTGAGTCTGGGGAACAGCCCCAGCATTTT. Its translation is CAISESGEQPQHF.

With regard to this clone: It is likely a read error: a sequence one base away is far more abundant. Additional DNA sequences in this sample encode the identical CDR3. The chain joins TRBV6-1 to TRBJ2-7; TRBD2 is a possible D gene (6 bases). The CDR3 is 15 amino acids. Germline lookup yields CDR1 MNHNS and CDR2 SASEGT. Here the CDR3 DNA reads TGTGCCAGTAGTGAACGGCTAGCGCAGCCCTACGAGCAGTACTTC. This encodes CASSERLAQPYEQYF.

The V and J genes are TRBV29-1 and TRBJ1-2; maybe TRBD1 (5 bases). The CDR3 is made up of 13 amino acids. The V end was cut by 2 bases, the J end by 8 bases, with 15 bases between. In germline, CDR1 is SQVTM, CDR2 ANQGSEA. CDR3 DNA sequence: TGCAGCGTTGAACCCCTGCAGGGAACAGGCTACACCTTC. Translation gives CSVEPLQGTGYTF.

The chain couples TRBV4-1 to TRBJ2-3; 7 nucleotides line up with TRBD2. The CDR3 loop spans 16 amino acids. J lost 0 bases, V lost 2 bases, and 5 bases had no gene match. Germline values: CDR1 MGHRA, CDR2 YSYEKL. CDR3 amino acids: CASSQSGRESTDTQYF. CDR3 in DNA: TGCGCCAGCAGCCAATCAGGGCGGGAGAGCACAGATACGCAGTATTTT.

On this clone itself: With a much larger clone just one base away, this may be a read error. This sample also contains other DNA sequences that code for the same CDR3. The CDR3 DNA reads as TGTGCCAGCAGCTTGGTAGCGGGCCTAGAGACACAGTACTTC. The encoded protein is CASSLVAGLETQYF. This rearrangement joins TRBV5-5 to TRBJ2-5; 7 bases are a match to TRBD2. Germline V CDR1 and CDR2: SGHKS, YYEKEE (reference sequence). The CDR3 is 14 residues long.

This chain uses TRBV7-8 with TRBJ2-7; 7 bases fit TRBD1. The CDR3 sequence is 12 residues long. The ends lost 5 bases at V and 4 bases at J; junction bases unmatched: 2. The germline V gene has CDR1 SGHVS and CDR2 FQNEAQ. The CDR3 protein is CASSPRGYEQYF. The CDR3 DNA sequence: TGTGCCAGCAGCCCCAGGGGGTACGAGCAGTACTTC.

Points on this clone: This likely traces to a read error, being one base from a far larger clone. V is TRBV29-1 and J is TRBJ1-1; D may be TRBD1 (5 bases). Germline assignment: CDR1 SQVTM and CDR2 ANQGSEA. The CDR3 spans 11 residues. Deletions cut 6 bases from V and 11 bases from J, with 16 bases between. Here the CDR3 DNA reads TGCAGCGTGGACCGGGGGGGAATGGCTTTCTTT. Translated, it gives CSVDRGGMAFF. Drawing the rest from reference TRBV29-1 and TRBJ1-1, the complete variable domain is SAVISQKPSRDICQRGTSLTIQCQVDSQVTMMFWYRQQPGQSLTLIATANQGSEATYESGFVIDKFPISRPNLTFSTLTVSNMSPEDSSIYLCSVDRGGMAFFGQGTRLTVV.

This clone is a singleton in its sample. Possible read error: a much larger clone is one base away. The chain employs TRBV5-6 and TRBJ2-1, with 9 bases identical to TRBD2. Germline V lookup: CDR1 SGHDT, CDR2 YYEEEE. CDR3 length equals 15 residues. The CDR3 protein is CASSLGLAAYNEQLF. CDR3 coding DNA: TGTGCCAGCAGCTTGGGACTAGCGGCCTACAATGAGCAGCTCTTC.

The chain recombines TRBV4-2 with TRBJ2-1; D is possibly TRBD2 (6 bases). CDR1 and CDR2 (germline): LGHNA, YNFKEQ. The CDR3 has 13 amino acids. V was trimmed by 4 bases and J by 5 bases, leaving 9 bases between them. CDR3 coding DNA: TGTGCCAGCAGCCGGGGGGAGGACAATGAGCAGTTCTTC. Its translation is CASSRGEDNEQFF.

The chain combines TRBV2 with TRBJ1-1; D unresolved. The CDR3 sequence is 13 residues long. Per the germline V gene, CDR1 is SNHLY and CDR2 is FYNNEI. Trimming cost V 8 bases and J 2 bases, with 12 bases left between them. Here the CDR3 reads CASGAVANTEAFF. Written as DNA, the CDR3 is TGTGCCAGCGGTGCAGTAGCCAACACTGAAGCTTTCTTT.

This chain connects TRBV27 to TRBJ2-2; 8 bases match TRBD1. Per germline, CDR1 MNHEY and CDR2 SMNVEV (reference sequence). V was clipped by 2 bases and J by 5 bases; unmatched bases: 7. The CDR3 totals 16 residues. The CDR3 bases are TGTGCCAGCAGTTTAGGACAGGGAGGTCGGACCGGGGAGCTGTTTTTT. Amino acids: CASSLGQGGRTGELFF.

Of note for this clone: This likely traces to a read error, being one base from a far larger clone. The chain joins TRBV5-4 to TRBJ1-4; tentative D call: TRBD1 (5 bases). Germline-derived CDR1 and CDR2 are SGHNT and YYREEE (reference sequence). The CDR3 is 14 residues long. The CDR3 region has the DNA TGTGCCAGCAGCCTTGCAGGGACCACAGAAAAACTGGTTTTT. It is translated as CASSLAGTTEKLVF.

The chain has TRBV29-1 and TRBJ1-1, with D uncertain. The germline V and J ends were trimmed by 4 bases and 4 bases, with 7 bases remaining between them. CDR3 length equals 11 residues. Germline CDR1 SQVTM, CDR2 ANQGSEA. DNA of the CDR3: TGCAGCGTTGTCGCGGTCACTGAAGCTTTCTTT. Amino acid sequence: CSVVAVTEAFF. The full variable domain, with the rest looked up from reference TRBV29-1 and TRBJ1-1, is SAVISQKPSRDICQRGTSLTIQCQVDSQVTMMFWYRQQPGQSLTLIATANQGSEATYESGFVIDKFPISRPNLTFSTLTVSNMSPEDSSIYLCSVVAVTEAFFGQGTRLTVV.

The rearrangement uses TRBV7-2 and TRBJ1-1, with D possibly TRBD1 on 5 matching bases. The germline V gene has CDR1 SGHTA and CDR2 FQGNSA. This CDR3 spans 14 amino acids. V was pared by 5 bases and J by 6 bases, with 16 bases between. The CDR3 loop is CASSPGRGRAEAFF. The CDR3 coding sequence is TGTGCCAGCAGCCCCGGCCGGGGGAGGGCTGAAGCTTTCTTT.